This T cell receptor beta chain appears in the sequencing data of a study of CD8 T cells in Susac syndrome (dated by TCRdb to about 2019). Context from the whole study: The study used repertoire sequencing to test whether antigen drove CD8+ T cell activation and differentiation in Susac syndrome.

A remark on this clonotype: This clone's antigen is unknown. Per-base quality was not reported, and no clone a single base away is much larger than it.

RNA was extracted with the RNeasy kit and about 0.5 to 1 ug was reverse transcribed using random hexamers. TCR beta CDR3 regions were amplified with the immunoSEQ multiplex PCR assay covering 54 Vbeta and 13 Jbeta segments. To correct PCR amplification bias, a synthetic template baseline was used for both primer optimization and computational correction. The source study handled its data this way. Reads were annotated to V, D and J genes according to IMGT and were analyzed with immunoSEQ Analyzer, with only productive sequences retained. Clonality was calculated as one minus the Shannon entropy normalized by log2 of the number of productive unique sequences. Public and private clones were assessed among the 100 most prevalent clones of each patient and control. Clones were defined as Susac-specific if absent from the healthy and MS cohorts, from under 1,200 published viral clones and from other ImmuneACCESS disease sequences. Starting from the raw public reads, TCRdb applied fastp trimming at Q25, assembled clones with MiXCR and retained in-frame beta chains. Rows with a matching CDR3 protein are joined into one entry that keeps the most common DNA and genes. These V and J calls are TCRdb output, not the study's own analysis. This sample lists 150,000 to 200,000 distinct CDR3 sequences; approximately 90% were detected once. The top ten clones comprise approximately 0.075% of the sample.

Peripheral blood CD8+ and CD4+ T cells from healthy donors, Susac syndrome patients and multiple sclerosis patients were profiled by high-throughput TCR beta sequencing. Healthy donors were age- and sex-matched controls. Bulk CD8+ and CD4+ T cells were purified by magnetic negative isolation, whereas CD8+ TEMRA cells were enriched by FACS. Blood was drawn into EDTA tubes, processed within 24 hours, and PBMCs were isolated by density gradient centrifugation. PBMCs intended for TCR sequencing were frozen in liquid nitrogen and were later thawed in a 37 degrees C water bath. The sorted or isolated CD4+, CD8+ and CD8+ TEMRA cells had a purity of 90% or higher. The V and J ends are trimmed by 5 bases and 1 base, leaving 6 bases between them. The CDR3 has 13 amino acids, counting the end cysteine and phenylalanine. The kept DNA is CDR3 alone, 39 bases in frame from the first base. CDR1 and CDR2 (SGHAT, FQNNGV) derive from the germline V gene.

Summary of the overall study and its limitations: The study acknowledged that relatively few individuals were included in the TCR sequencing and HLA analysis.

This TCR was sampled from a human donor in good health. The sequence links TRBV11-2 to TRBJ1-3; no D gene call is confident. The sequenced material came from CD4+ T cells from PBMCs. The CDR3 protein sequence reads: CASSARSGNTIYF. The sequenced DNA: TGTGCCAGCAGCGCGCGGTCTGGAAACACCATATATTTT.